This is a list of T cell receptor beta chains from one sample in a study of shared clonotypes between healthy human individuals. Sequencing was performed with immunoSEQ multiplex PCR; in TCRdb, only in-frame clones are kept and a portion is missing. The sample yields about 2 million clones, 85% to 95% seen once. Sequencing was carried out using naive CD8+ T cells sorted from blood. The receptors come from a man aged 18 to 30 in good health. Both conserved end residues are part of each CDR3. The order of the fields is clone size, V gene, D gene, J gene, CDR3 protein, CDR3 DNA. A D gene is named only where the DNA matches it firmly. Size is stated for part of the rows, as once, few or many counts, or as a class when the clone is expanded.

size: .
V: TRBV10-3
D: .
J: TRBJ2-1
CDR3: CAISERASAGNNEQFF
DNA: TGTGCCATCAGTGAAAGGGCTAGCGCAGGAAACAATGAGCAGTTCTTC

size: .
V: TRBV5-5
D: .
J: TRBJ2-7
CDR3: CASSLGPLGSGLTYEQYF
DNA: TGTGCCAGCAGCTTGGGGCCCCTTGGTAGCGGACTTACCTACGAGCAGTACTTC

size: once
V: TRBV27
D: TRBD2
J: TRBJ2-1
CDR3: CASSLGLAGLYNEQFF
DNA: TGTGCCAGCAGTTTAGGGCTAGCGGGTCTTTACAATGAGCAGTTCTTC

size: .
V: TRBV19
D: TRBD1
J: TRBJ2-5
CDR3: CASSGGQLETQYF
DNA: TGTGCCAGTAGTGGGGGACAGTTGGAGACCCAGTACTTC

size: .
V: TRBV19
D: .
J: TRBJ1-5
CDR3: CASSIVSGNNQPQHF
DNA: TGTGCCAGTAGTATAGTATCAGGTAACAATCAGCCCCAGCATTTT

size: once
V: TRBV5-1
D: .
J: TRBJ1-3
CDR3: CASSLEGMAGNTIYF
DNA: TGCGCCAGCAGCTTGGAGGGGATGGCCGGAAACACCATATATTTT

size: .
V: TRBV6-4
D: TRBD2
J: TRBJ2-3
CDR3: CASSPSGGADTQYF
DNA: TGTGCCAGCAGTCCTAGCGGGGGCGCAGATACGCAGTATTTT

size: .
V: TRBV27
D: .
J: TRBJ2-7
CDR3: CASSAGTASYEQYF
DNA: TGTGCCAGCAGTGCCGGGACGGCCTCCTACGAGCAGTACTTC

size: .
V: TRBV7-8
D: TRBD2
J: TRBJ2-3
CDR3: CASSFSSGEGTDTQYF
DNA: TGTGCCAGCAGCTTCTCTAGCGGAGAGGGCACAGATACGCAGTATTTT

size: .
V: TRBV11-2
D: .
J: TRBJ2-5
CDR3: CASSHYSRGALQETQYF
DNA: TGTGCCAGCAGCCATTACAGCAGGGGGGCTCTCCAAGAGACCCAGTACTTC

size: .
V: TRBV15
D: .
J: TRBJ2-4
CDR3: CATSSSVGPGNIQYF
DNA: TGTGCCACCAGCAGTTCTGTCGGTCCTGGGAACATTCAGTACTTC

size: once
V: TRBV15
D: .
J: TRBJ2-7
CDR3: CATSRGRDEQYF
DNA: TGTGCCACCAGCAGAGGAAGGGACGAGCAGTACTTC

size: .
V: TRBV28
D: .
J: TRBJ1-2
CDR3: CASSFIPGVDGYTF
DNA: TGTGCCAGCAGTTTTATCCCGGGTGTAGATGGCTACACCTTC

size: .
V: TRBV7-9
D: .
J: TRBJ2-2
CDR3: CASSETGQSGELFF
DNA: TGTGCCAGCAGCGAAACAGGGCAGAGCGGGGAGCTGTTTTTT

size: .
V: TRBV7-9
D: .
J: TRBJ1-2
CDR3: CASSLGTENYGYTF
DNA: TGTGCCAGCAGCTTAGGGACAGAGAACTATGGCTACACCTTC

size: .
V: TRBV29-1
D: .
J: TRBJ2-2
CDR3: CSVRDSLNTGELFF
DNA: TGCAGCGTTCGGGACTCGTTAAACACCGGGGAGCTGTTTTTT

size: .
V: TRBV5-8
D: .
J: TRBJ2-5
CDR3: CASSLGTRETQYF
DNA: TGTGCCAGCAGCTTAGGGACTCGGGAGACCCAGTACTTC

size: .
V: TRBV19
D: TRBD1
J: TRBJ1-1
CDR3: CASYDPGGLNTEAFF
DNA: TGTGCCAGTTACGACCCAGGGGGCCTGAACACTGAAGCTTTCTTT

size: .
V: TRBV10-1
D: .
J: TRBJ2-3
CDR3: CASSRALPQDTQYF
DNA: TGCGCCAGCAGCCGAGCCCTCCCCCAAGATACGCAGTATTTT

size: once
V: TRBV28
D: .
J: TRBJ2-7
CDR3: CASSRYWTEQYF
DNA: TGTGCCAGCAGCCGTTACTGGACCGAGCAGTACTTC

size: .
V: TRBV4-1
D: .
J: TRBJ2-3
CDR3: CASSPGFGTDTQYF
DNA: TGCGCCAGCAGCCCAGGGTTTGGCACAGATACGCAGTATTTT

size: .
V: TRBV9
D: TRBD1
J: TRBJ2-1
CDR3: CASSVAGRDRGVNEQFF
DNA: TGTGCCAGCAGCGTAGCTGGGAGGGACAGGGGGGTCAATGAGCAGTTCTTC

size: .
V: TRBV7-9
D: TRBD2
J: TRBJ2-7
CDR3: CASSQQASGIYEQYF
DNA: TGTGCCAGCAGTCAGCAGGCTAGCGGGATCTACGAGCAGTACTTC

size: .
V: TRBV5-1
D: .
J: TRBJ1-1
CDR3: CASSLSTGTNTEAFF
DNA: TGCGCCAGCAGCTTGAGTACAGGGACGAACACTGAAGCTTTCTTT

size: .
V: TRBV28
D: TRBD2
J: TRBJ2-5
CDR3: CASTLAGVQETQYF
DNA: TGTGCCAGCACACTAGCGGGGGTCCAAGAGACCCAGTACTTC

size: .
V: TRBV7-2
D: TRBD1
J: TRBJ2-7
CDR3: CASSLASGQGIDYEQYF
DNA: TGTGCCAGCAGCTTAGCGTCGGGACAGGGCATCGATTACGAGCAGTACTTC

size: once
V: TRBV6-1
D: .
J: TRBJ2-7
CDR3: CASSEDAPSSYEQYF
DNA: TGTGCCAGCAGTGAGGACGCCCCCAGCTCCTACGAGCAGTACTTC

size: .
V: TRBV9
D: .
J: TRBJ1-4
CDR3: CASSVDGTTNEKLFF
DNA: TGTGCCAGCAGCGTAGACGGGACCACTAATGAAAAACTGTTTTTT

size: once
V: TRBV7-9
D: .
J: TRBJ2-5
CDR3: CASSFELGFFDGVQETQYF
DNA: TGTGCCAGCAGCTTCGAATTAGGATTTTTTGACGGTGTCCAAGAGACCCAGTACTTC

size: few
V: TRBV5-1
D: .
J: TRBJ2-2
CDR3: CASSFPPGDGELFF
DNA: TGCGCCAGCAGCTTCCCCCCGGGTGACGGGGAGCTGTTTTTT

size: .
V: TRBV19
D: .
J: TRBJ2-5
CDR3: CASSIGATDQETQYF
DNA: TGTGCCAGTAGTATAGGGGCCACAGACCAAGAGACCCAGTACTTC

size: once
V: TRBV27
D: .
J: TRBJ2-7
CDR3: CASSLAPGSYEQYF
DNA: TGTGCCAGCAGTTTAGCCCCTGGCAGCTACGAGCAGTACTTC

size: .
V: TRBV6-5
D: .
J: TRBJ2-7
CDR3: CASSYDGSYEQYF
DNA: TGTGCCAGCAGTTACGATGGCTCCTACGAGCAGTACTTC

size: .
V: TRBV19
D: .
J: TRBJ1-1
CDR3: CASSIVAGHTEAFF
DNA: TGTGCCAGTAGTATAGTAGCGGGGCACACTGAAGCTTTCTTT

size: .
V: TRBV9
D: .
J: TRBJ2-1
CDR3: CASSVAPYLGVGNEQFF
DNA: TGTGCCAGCAGCGTTGCCCCGTACCTCGGGGTTGGTAATGAGCAGTTCTTC

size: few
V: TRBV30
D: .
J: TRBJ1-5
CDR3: CAWGAENTGNQPQHF
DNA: TGTGCCTGGGGGGCGGAAAATACGGGCAATCAGCCCCAGCATTTT

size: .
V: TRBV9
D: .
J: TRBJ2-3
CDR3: CASSVEVWGDTQYF
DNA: TGTGCCAGCAGCGTAGAGGTTTGGGGAGATACGCAGTATTTT

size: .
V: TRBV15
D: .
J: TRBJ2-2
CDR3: CATSLPSPNTGELFF
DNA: TGTGCCACCAGCCTCCCGTCCCCGAACACCGGGGAGCTGTTTTTT

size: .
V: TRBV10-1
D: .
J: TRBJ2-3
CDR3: CASSGKGPDTQYF
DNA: TGCGCCAGCAGTGGGAAGGGACCAGATACGCAGTATTTT

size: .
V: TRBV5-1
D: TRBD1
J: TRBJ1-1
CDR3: CASSSGGGGYTEAFF
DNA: TGCGCCAGCAGCTCCGGCGGAGGGGGCTACACTGAAGCTTTCTTT

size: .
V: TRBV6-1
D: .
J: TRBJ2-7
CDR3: CASRYYDSSYEQYF
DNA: TGTGCCAGCAGATATTATGACTCCTCCTACGAGCAGTACTTC